This TCR beta chain was sequenced for a study of T cell changes during pregnancy in multiple sclerosis. TCRdb's table, derived via immunoSEQ multiplex PCR, lists solely in-frame clones and lacks some. Of under 65,000 clones in the sample, 93% were seen once. V was pared by 6 bases and J by 8 bases, with 7 bases of the junction left unmatched. Germline V gene sequence: CDR1 MDHEN, CDR2 SYDVKM. This CDR3 contains 15 residues. The source of this sequence is a female donor with multiple sclerosis, enrolled in a pregnancy study. The sequenced sample was CD8+ T cells from peripheral blood mononuclear cells, obtained in the third trimester of pregnancy. This rearrangement joins TRBV28 to TRBJ2-1; 13 bases align to TRBD2. The CDR3 loop reads CASRSGTSGKHEQFF. The CDR3 DNA sequence: TGTGCCAGCAGATCCGGGACTAGCGGGAAACATGAGCAGTTCTTC.